A selection of T cell receptor beta chains follows, all from one sample in a study of T cells after yellow fever vaccination. TCRdb analysed the 5' RACE reads with MiXCR anew, one entry per CDR3 protein. Among approximately 250,000 distinct CDR3 sequences listed, about 3.5% were seen once. The sample here was PBMCs, taken 15 days after the yellow fever booster vaccination. These receptors were collected from a man between 18 and 35 years old who received the YFV17D yellow fever vaccine. Both conserved end residues are part of each CDR3. D genes are given only for firm matches. Clone size is shown for a subset of rows, as once, few, many or a class of expanded clone.

clone_size: many; j_call: TRBJ2-3; v_call: TRBV5-4; d_call: TRBD2; cdr3_nt: TGTGCCAGCAGCCTGGGACTAGCGGGGGGGCCCGGGAATACGCAGTATTTT; cdr3_aa: CASSLGLAGGPGNTQYF
clone_size: -; j_call: TRBJ1-1; v_call: TRBV20-1; d_call: -; cdr3_nt: TGCAGTGCTACTCCGGACAGGAACACTGAAGCTTTCTTT; cdr3_aa: CSATPDRNTEAFF
clone_size: few; j_call: TRBJ2-5; v_call: TRBV5-1; d_call: -; cdr3_nt: TGCGCCAGCAGCTCCACCCCCGGGGCAGAGACCCAGTACTTC; cdr3_aa: CASSSTPGAETQYF
clone_size: many; j_call: TRBJ2-3; v_call: TRBV20-1; d_call: TRBD2; cdr3_nt: TGCAGTGCTAGAGGGGACGAGAGGACAGCGGGGGACACAGATACGCAGTATTTT; cdr3_aa: CSARGDERTAGDTDTQYF
clone_size: -; j_call: TRBJ1-3; v_call: TRBV5-1; d_call: -; cdr3_nt: TGCGCCAGCAGCTTGGGATCTCCTGGTGACACCATATATTTT; cdr3_aa: CASSLGSPGDTIYF
clone_size: many; j_call: TRBJ2-3; v_call: TRBV20-1; d_call: TRBD2; cdr3_nt: TGCAGTGCTAGAGACCCACTGGGGCTAGCGGATCCCACAGATACGCAGTATTTT; cdr3_aa: CSARDPLGLADPTDTQYF
clone_size: many; j_call: TRBJ1-6; v_call: TRBV3-1; d_call: -; cdr3_nt: TGTGCCAGCAGCCAAGGCCCCTTGCAGTCACCCCTCCACTTT; cdr3_aa: CASSQGPLQSPLHF
clone_size: few; j_call: TRBJ1-1; v_call: TRBV5-1; d_call: -; cdr3_nt: TGCGCCAGCATCCCGGGTTCCGAGGGGACTGAAGCTTTCTTT; cdr3_aa: CASIPGSEGTEAFF
clone_size: many; j_call: TRBJ2-4; v_call: TRBV7-2; d_call: -; cdr3_nt: TGTGCCAGCAGCTTAGAAGGCTTTGGACTTCAGTACTTC; cdr3_aa: CASSLEGFGLQYF
clone_size: many; j_call: TRBJ2-5; v_call: TRBV6-2/TRBV6-3; d_call: -; cdr3_nt: TGTGCCAGCAGTCCAACGGAAGAGACCCAGTACTTC; cdr3_aa: CASSPTEETQYF
clone_size: many; j_call: TRBJ2-2; v_call: TRBV7-3; d_call: -; cdr3_nt: TGTGCCAGCAGCTCGAGGGGGGCGAGGGAGCTGTTTTTT; cdr3_aa: CASSSRGARELFF
clone_size: many; j_call: TRBJ2-5; v_call: TRBV20-1; d_call: -; cdr3_nt: TGCAGTGCTTGGGACGGGAACCAAGAGACCCAGTACTTC; cdr3_aa: CSAWDGNQETQYF
clone_size: many; j_call: TRBJ2-7; v_call: TRBV4-2; d_call: TRBD2; cdr3_nt: TGTGCCAGCAGCCTTGCTAGCGGGGGGCAGGAGCAGTACTTC; cdr3_aa: CASSLASGGQEQYF
clone_size: many; j_call: TRBJ2-5; v_call: TRBV5-1; d_call: TRBD2; cdr3_nt: TGCGCCAGCAGCCCGGGAGGACACACCAGAGGGGCAGAGACCCAGTACTTC; cdr3_aa: CASSPGGHTRGAETQYF
clone_size: many; j_call: TRBJ2-7; v_call: TRBV5-1; d_call: TRBD1; cdr3_nt: TGCGCCAGCAGCCCCGGGACAGCTAACTACGAGCAGTACTTC; cdr3_aa: CASSPGTANYEQYF
clone_size: many; j_call: TRBJ1-4; v_call: TRBV7-9; d_call: TRBD1; cdr3_nt: TGTGCCAGCAGCTTAGGAGGTGGACAGGGGAAAAAACTGTTTTTT; cdr3_aa: CASSLGGGQGKKLFF
clone_size: -; j_call: TRBJ2-5; v_call: TRBV5-1; d_call: TRBD2; cdr3_nt: TGCGCCGGCAGCAGGGGGACTAGCGGTCCAGAGACCCAGTACTTC; cdr3_aa: CAGSRGTSGPETQYF
clone_size: many; j_call: TRBJ1-1; v_call: TRBV12-3/TRBV12-4; d_call: -; cdr3_nt: TGTGCCAGCAGAGCGGATTCCGGCACTGAAGCTTTCTTT; cdr3_aa: CASRADSGTEAFF
clone_size: many; j_call: TRBJ2-3; v_call: TRBV15; d_call: TRBD2; cdr3_nt: TGTGCCACCAGCTCGGCAGTCGGGGGGGCAGATACGCAGTATTTT; cdr3_aa: CATSSAVGGADTQYF
clone_size: many; j_call: TRBJ2-2; v_call: TRBV10-3; d_call: TRBD2; cdr3_nt: TGTGCCACCAGCGGGGGGAACACCGGGGAGCTGTTTTTT; cdr3_aa: CATSGGNTGELFF
clone_size: -; j_call: TRBJ2-6; v_call: TRBV12-3/TRBV12-4; d_call: TRBD2; cdr3_nt: TGTGCCAGCAGTTTACGACTAGCTGGGGCCTACGTCCTGACTTTC; cdr3_aa: CASSLRLAGAYVLTF
clone_size: many; j_call: TRBJ1-4; v_call: TRBV7-9; d_call: -; cdr3_nt: TGTGCCAGCAGCACGGAAACTAATGAAAAACTGTTTTTT; cdr3_aa: CASSTETNEKLFF
clone_size: many; j_call: TRBJ2-7; v_call: TRBV3-1; d_call: -; cdr3_nt: TGTGCCAGCAGCCAAACCGGGGCGGTATACGAGCAGTACTTC; cdr3_aa: CASSQTGAVYEQYF
clone_size: many; j_call: TRBJ2-7; v_call: TRBV27; d_call: -; cdr3_nt: TGTGCCAGCAGTTTACGGGGCGAAAGGGTCCAGACCTTC; cdr3_aa: CASSLRGERVQTF
clone_size: many; j_call: TRBJ2-1; v_call: TRBV7-3; d_call: TRBD2; cdr3_nt: TGTGCCAGCAGCCTCCGGACTAGCGGGGGCATGAACAATGAGCAGTTCTTC; cdr3_aa: CASSLRTSGGMNNEQFF
clone_size: many; j_call: TRBJ2-2; v_call: TRBV5-4; d_call: -; cdr3_nt: TGTGCCAGCAGCTTGGCCGGAGGTCAGGGCACCGGGGAGCTGTTTTTT; cdr3_aa: CASSLAGGQGTGELFF
clone_size: many; j_call: TRBJ1-1; v_call: TRBV4-1; d_call: TRBD1; cdr3_nt: TGCGCCAGCAGCCAAGGGACAGGGAAGTGGAGAAACACTGAAGCTTTCTTT; cdr3_aa: CASSQGTGKWRNTEAFF
clone_size: many; j_call: TRBJ1-2; v_call: TRBV5-4; d_call: -; cdr3_nt: TGTGCCAGCAGCCCCGGCGGGACGCGCGGTATCTATGGCTACACCTTC; cdr3_aa: CASSPGGTRGIYGYTF
clone_size: many; j_call: TRBJ2-7; v_call: TRBV6-6; d_call: -; cdr3_nt: TGTGCCAGCAGTTACTCGACCGCGGGACAGTTTGGCTTCTCCTACGAGCAGTACTTC; cdr3_aa: CASSYSTAGQFGFSYEQYF
clone_size: many; j_call: TRBJ2-5; v_call: TRBV5-1; d_call: -; cdr3_nt: TGCGCCAGCAGCCGACATGAGACACCCCAAGAGACCCAGTACTTC; cdr3_aa: CASSRHETPQETQYF
clone_size: many; j_call: TRBJ2-2; v_call: TRBV19; d_call: -; cdr3_nt: TGTGCCAGTAGTATTGGACCCACCGGGGAGCTGTTTTTT; cdr3_aa: CASSIGPTGELFF
clone_size: many; j_call: TRBJ2-1; v_call: TRBV4-3; d_call: TRBD1; cdr3_nt: TGCGCCAGCAGCCCGCGGACAGGGGGCAATGAGCAGTTCTTC; cdr3_aa: CASSPRTGGNEQFF
clone_size: many; j_call: TRBJ2-4; v_call: TRBV5-1; d_call: TRBD1; cdr3_nt: TGCGCCAGCAGAGAAGGACAGGGAAACATTCAGTACTTC; cdr3_aa: CASREGQGNIQYF
clone_size: many; j_call: TRBJ1-1; v_call: TRBV4-1; d_call: -; cdr3_nt: TGCGCCAGCAGCCAAGGGGAGAACACGAACACTGAAGCTTTCTTT; cdr3_aa: CASSQGENTNTEAFF
clone_size: many; j_call: TRBJ1-1; v_call: TRBV28; d_call: -; cdr3_nt: TGTGCCAGCAGCACCTTCAGGAACACTGAAGCTTTCTTT; cdr3_aa: CASSTFRNTEAFF
clone_size: -; j_call: TRBJ1-6; v_call: TRBV5-1; d_call: TRBD1; cdr3_nt: TGCGCCAGCAGCTTGAATTGGGACAGGGAGGTTTCACCCCTCCACTTT; cdr3_aa: CASSLNWDREVSPLHF
clone_size: -; j_call: TRBJ2-1; v_call: TRBV12-3/TRBV12-4; d_call: -; cdr3_nt: TGTGCCAGCAGTTTCCCCTCGGGCAATGAGCAGTTCTTC; cdr3_aa: CASSFPSGNEQFF
clone_size: many; j_call: TRBJ1-5; v_call: TRBV6-2/TRBV6-3; d_call: -; cdr3_nt: TGTGCCAGCAGACGCGGTTCTCTGGAGCCCCAGCATTTT; cdr3_aa: CASRRGSLEPQHF
clone_size: many; j_call: TRBJ2-5; v_call: TRBV7-9; d_call: -; cdr3_nt: TGTGCCAGCAGCTTACCGGGGCGGGCCCAAGAGACCCAGTACTTC; cdr3_aa: CASSLPGRAQETQYF
clone_size: many; j_call: TRBJ2-1; v_call: TRBV5-5; d_call: -; cdr3_nt: TGTGCCAGCTCCCCATGGGTCTCATACAATGAGCAGTTCTTC; cdr3_aa: CASSPWVSYNEQFF
clone_size: many; j_call: TRBJ2-4; v_call: TRBV5-1; d_call: -; cdr3_nt: TGCGCCAGCAGCCATATCCCGGAGGCCGGGGGAAACATTCAGTACTTC; cdr3_aa: CASSHIPEAGGNIQYF
clone_size: many; j_call: TRBJ1-2; v_call: TRBV7-9; d_call: TRBD1; cdr3_nt: TGTGCCAGCAGCTTAACTGGCCGGGACAGGGGAGGTGCCGGCTACACCTTC; cdr3_aa: CASSLTGRDRGGAGYTF
clone_size: many; j_call: TRBJ1-6; v_call: TRBV27; d_call: -; cdr3_nt: TGTGCCAGCAGAACCGGGGGCCTCGGAGGTAATTCACCCCTCCACTTT; cdr3_aa: CASRTGGLGGNSPLHF
clone_size: many; j_call: TRBJ2-7; v_call: TRBV29-1; d_call: -; cdr3_nt: TGCAGCGTGCGCCCGAGGGGAATCGGTTCCTACGAGCAGTACTTC; cdr3_aa: CSVRPRGIGSYEQYF
clone_size: many; j_call: TRBJ2-2; v_call: TRBV7-9; d_call: -; cdr3_nt: TGTGCCAGCAGCGAGATAACCGGGGAGCTGTTTTTT; cdr3_aa: CASSEITGELFF